The 22 T cell receptor beta chains given below trace back to one sample, sequenced in a study of blood T cell repertoires in COVID-19. Assay used: immunoSEQ multiplex PCR; TCRdb lists only in-frame clones, some missing. Of about 330,000 clones detected, roughly nine tenths appear once; the ten largest clones hold 18%. Material for sequencing was PBMCs or T cells enriched from blood (not recorded which). The receptor set was obtained from a woman younger than 45 who had recovered from COVID-19.

This clone was observed a single time. The V and J genes are TRBV27 and TRBJ1-2; 7 bases are a match to TRBD1. CDR3 length equals 13 residues. Losses at the gene ends were 7 bases for V and 3 bases for J; bases not matched to a gene: 5. CDR1 and CDR2 from the germline V gene are MNHEY and SMNVEV (reference sequence). CDR3 protein: CASKPTGHYGYTF. DNA of the CDR3: TGTGCCAGCAAACCGACAGGGCACTATGGCTACACCTTC.

This rearrangement joins TRBV4-2 to TRBJ1-1, with 9 nucleotides matching TRBD1. Trimming at V came to 6 bases and at J to 5 bases, leaving 10 bases not matched to a gene. CDR1 is LGHNA and CDR2 is YNFKEQ in the germline V gene. This CDR3 is 15 amino acids long. In nucleotides, the CDR3 is TGTGCCAGCAGTCAATACAGGGGGCGAGAAACTGAAGCTTTCTTT. Its protein is CASSQYRGRETEAFF.

This clone was observed once. The J gene is TRBJ2-1, the V gene TRBV11-3, with TRBD1 identical over 9 bases. The germline CDR1 and CDR2 sequences are SGHNT and YENEEA. This CDR3 spans 17 amino acids. V shed 6 bases and J 8 bases; nucleotides not matched to a gene: 17. The CDR3 bases are TGTGCCAGCAGATCCTTGGAGGGACAGGGATTCTTTTATGAGCAGTTCTTC. Amino acid sequence: CASRSLEGQGFFYEQFF.

This chain uses TRBV28 with TRBJ1-2, with D tentatively TRBD1 (5 bases). Germline V gene lookup returns CDR1 MDHEN and CDR2 SYDVKM. V was clipped by 7 bases and J by 5 bases, with 11 bases between them. The CDR3 has 12 amino acids. The CDR3 DNA is TGTGCCAGCACAAGCCAGGGTTATGGCTACACCTTC. Translating gives CASTSQGYGYTF.

V and J are TRBV7-2 and TRBJ2-3; TRBD2 matches 7 bases. Germline V gene sequence: CDR1 SGHTA, CDR2 FQGNSA. The CDR3 consists of 17 residues. Trimming removed 2 bases from V and 0 bases from J; junction bases left unmatched: 8. The CDR3 bases are TGTGCCAGCAGCTTATTAGCGGGTTATACTAGCACAGATACGCAGTATTTT. Amino acid sequence: CASSLLAGYTSTDTQYF.

The chain employs TRBV9 and TRBJ2-1, with D perhaps matching TRBD2 (6 bases). CDR3 length: 15 amino acids. Trimming removed 0 bases from V and 6 bases from J, with 13 bases in between. Germline V gene lookup returns CDR1 SGDLS and CDR2 YYNGEE. The CDR3 region has the DNA TGTGCCAGCAGCGTAGGGGTAGTGCGGGGCAATGAGCAGTTCTTC. Amino acid sequence: CASSVGVVRGNEQFF.

J is TRBJ1-4 and V is TRBV5-1, with a weak D call TRBD1 (5 bases). This CDR3 spans 15 amino acids. Germline CDR1 SGHRS, CDR2 YFSETQ. Trimming took off 0 bases at V and 7 bases at J, with 13 bases between the two ends. CDR3 amino acids: CASSLGPGPIEKLFF. The CDR3 DNA reads TGCGCCAGCAGCTTGGGGCCAGGGCCGATTGAAAAACTGTTTTTT. Full variable domain (remainder filled in from reference TRBV5-1 and TRBJ1-4): KAGVTQTPRYLIKTRGQQVTLSCSPISGHRSVSWYQQTPGQGLQFLFEYFSETQRNKGNFPGRFSGRQFSNSRSEMNVSTLELGDSALYLCASSLGPGPIEKLFFGSGTQLSVL.

This clone was picked up one time. V gene TRBV24-1 combines with J gene TRBJ2-1, with D perhaps matching TRBD2 (5 bases). The CDR3 runs 13 residues. The V and J ends lost 8 bases and 6 bases respectively, with 13 bases between them. Germline CDR1 is KGHDR and CDR2 is SFDVKD. In DNA form, the CDR3 reads TGTGCCACCACGGACTTCCTGGGCAATGAGCAGTTCTTC. It yields the protein CATTDFLGNEQFF.

J is TRBJ2-5 and V is TRBV7-2, with 11 bases matching TRBD2. Germline trimming cut 3 bases from V and 2 bases from J; bases unmatched to any gene: 5. Germline loops: CDR1 SGHTA, CDR2 FQGNSA. The CDR3 extends over 16 amino acids. The CDR3 DNA reads as TGTGCCAGCAGCTTGGTGGGACTAGCGGTTCAAGAGACCCAGTACTTC. It specifies CASSLVGLAVQETQYF.

Remarks on this clone: One junction end disagrees with the germline gene, perhaps due to a read error. The rearrangement uses TRBV7-7 and TRBJ2-5, with TRBD2 matching over 16 bases. The CDR3 consists of 15 residues. Looked up from germline, CDR1 is SSHAT and CDR2 is FNYEAQ (reference sequence). CDR3 DNA sequence: TGTGCTAGCAGCTCGGGACTAGCGGGGGGGGAGACCCAGTACTTC. Translating gives CASSSGLAGGETQYF.

The chain has TRBV7-9 and TRBJ2-6; TRBD1 matches 7 bases. The V gene end was trimmed by 5 bases and the J gene end by 0 bases; junction bases not matched to a gene: 7. Germline loops: CDR1 SEHNR, CDR2 FQNEAQ (reference sequence). The CDR3 contains 17 residues. In nucleotides, the CDR3 is TGTGCCAGCAGCGACCGACAGGGAAGCTCTGGGGCCAACGTCCTGACTTTC. Translating it yields CASSDRQGSSGANVLTF.

This sequence joins TRBV5-4 and TRBJ2-3; 7 bases align to TRBD2. The CDR3 is made up of 16 amino acids. The V gene end was trimmed by 5 bases and the J gene end by 4 bases; junction bases not matched to a gene: 13. The germline gives CDR1 SGHNT, CDR2 YYREEE (reference sequence). The CDR3 here is CASSGNGRLLADTQYF. The CDR3 DNA sequence: TGTGCCAGCAGTGGGAACGGGAGGCTCTTAGCAGATACGCAGTATTTT.

This chain uses TRBV7-2 with TRBJ2-7, with 9 bases lining up with TRBD2. Trimming took 6 bases from V and 4 from J; bases not matched to a gene: 4. CDR1 and CDR2 (germline): SGHTA, FQGNSA. This CDR3 is 13 amino acids long. This CDR3 is CASRPLAGYEQYF. CDR3 DNA: TGTGCCAGCAGACCTCTAGCGGGGTACGAGCAGTACTTC.

The CDR3 nucleotides read TGTGCCAGCAGTTACTCGTTCGTGGAAGCTTTCTTT. It codes for CASSYSFVEAFF. The chain links TRBV6-6 to TRBJ1-1; D gene unclear. CDR3 length equals 12 residues. V lost 0 bases, J lost 8 bases, and 7 bases lay in between. Germline CDR1 MNHNY, CDR2 SVGAGI (reference sequence).

CDR3 coding DNA: TGTGCCAGCACCCCACAGGGGACCCAGCCCCAGCATTTT. Residues: CASTPQGTQPQHF. V usage is TRBV6-2 or TRBV6-3 and J usage is TRBJ1-5, with 7 bases identical to TRBD1. CDR3 length: 13 amino acids. Looked up from germline, CDR1 is MNHEY and CDR2 is SVGEGT. J was trimmed by 7 bases and V by 7 bases; bases with no gene match: 7.

The CDR3 loop reads CASSQGGAENSPLHF. DNA of the CDR3: TGTGCCAGCAGCCAAGGGGGCGCAGAAAATTCACCCCTCCACTTT. The V call is TRBV11-2, the J call TRBJ1-6, with TRBD1 matching 7 bases. CDR3 length equals 15 residues. After removal of 5 bases from V and 7 bases from J, the junction contained 8 bases not matched to a gene. Per germline, CDR1 SGHAT and CDR2 FQNNGV.

V gene TRBV6-6 combines with J gene TRBJ1-3; D might be TRBD1 (5 bases). V lost 6 bases, J lost 4 bases, and 10 bases lay in between. CDR1 is MNHNY and CDR2 is SVGAGI in the germline V gene (reference sequence). This CDR3 is built from 13 residues. The CDR3 here is CASRGLLGNTIYF. In DNA form, the CDR3 reads TGTGCCAGCAGGGGACTTTTAGGAAACACCATATATTTT.

The rearrangement joins TRBV19 to TRBJ2-2, with 11 bases identical to TRBD2. The CDR3 totals 16 residues. Unmatched junction bases numbered 5, after V lost 3 bases and J lost 5 bases. Germline CDR1 reads LNHDA; CDR2 reads SQIVND (reference sequence). CDR3 DNA: TGTGCCAGTAGTATTTCTAGCGGGAGGTTTACCGGGGAGCTGTTTTTT. This translates into CASSISSGRFTGELFF.

This clone was counted between two and nine times. The genes are TRBV24-1 and TRBJ2-2; D might be TRBD1 (6 bases). The CDR3 runs to 19 residues. V lost 6 bases and J 0 bases, leaving 22 bases between the germline ends. Per germline, CDR1 KGHDR and CDR2 SFDVKD. The CDR3 region is CATSSSKILRQANTGELFF. In DNA, the CDR3 is TGTGCCACCAGTTCCAGTAAAATTCTCCGACAGGCGAACACCGGGGAGCTGTTTTTT.

This chain links TRBV7-9 with TRBJ2-1, with D possibly matching TRBD1 (5 bases). V was shortened by 4 bases and J by 3 bases, with 19 bases between the two germline ends. Germline V CDR1 and CDR2: SEHNR, FQNEAQ (reference sequence). The CDR3 has 17 amino acids. CDR3 DNA: TGTGCCAGCAGCTCTATTCGCGGCAGACAGAGCTACAATGAGCAGTTCTTC. This translates into CASSSIRGRQSYNEQFF. Using reference TRBV7-9 and TRBJ2-1 for the parts outside the CDR3, the full variable domain is DTGVSQNPRHKITKRGQNVTFRCDPISEHNRLYWYRQTLGQGPEFLTYFQNEAQLEKSRLLSDRFSAERPKGSFSTLEIQRTEQGDSAMYLCASSSIRGRQSYNEQFFGPGTRLTVL.

V usage is TRBV27 and J usage is TRBJ1-6; D possibly corresponds to TRBD1 (5 bases). V shed 3 bases and J shed 7 bases, with 10 bases lying between them. The CDR3 sequence is 14 residues long. Germline CDR1 and CDR2: MNHEY and SMNVEV (reference sequence). The CDR3 spells CASSLGTHNSPLHF. The CDR3 region has the DNA TGTGCCAGCAGTTTGGGGACTCACAATTCACCCCTCCACTTT.

This rearrangement joins TRBV5-5 to TRBJ2-3; 7 bases are shared with TRBD2. Looked up from germline, CDR1 is SGHKS and CDR2 is YYEKEE (reference sequence). CDR3 length equals 15 residues. J was trimmed by 2 bases and V by 2 bases; bases with no gene match: 5. The CDR3 is CASSLGGGITDTQYF. CDR3 nucleotides: TGTGCCAGCAGCTTAGGCGGGGGTATCACAGATACGCAGTATTTT.